The 27 T cell receptor beta chains below all came from one sample that was sequenced in a study of beta chain features in type 1 diabetes. Of the isolated RNA, all was reverse transcribed, and so the sequenced material was expressed TCRB transcripts. Profiled with immunoSEQ multiplex PCR; TCRdb holds only in-frame clones, not every one. The sample records 250,000 to 400,000 clones, about 15% being singletons. The source material was central memory CD4+ T cells from blood. These receptors were taken from a man under 40 in good health.

The V gene is TRBV4-3, the J gene TRBJ1-2; 7 bases match TRBD1. This CDR3 comprises 16 residues. V lost 2 bases, J lost 2 bases, and 8 bases stayed unmatched. Germline V CDR1 and CDR2: LGHNA, YSLEER. The CDR3 region has the DNA TGCGCCAGCAGCCAATCCTACAGGGGCCTAAACTATGGCTACACCTTC. Amino acid sequence: CASSQSYRGLNYGYTF.

The V call is TRBV2, the J call TRBJ1-6, with D unresolved. The CDR3 extends over 15 amino acids. Germline V gives CDR1 SNHLY, CDR2 FYNNEI. V lost 11 bases and J lost 4, with 18 bases in between. Written as DNA, the CDR3 is TGTGCCGGCCGTCCGGAACGGTTATATAATTCACCCCTCCACTTT. It yields the protein CAGRPERLYNSPLHF.

This clone came up many times. The V call is TRBV6-6, the J call TRBJ2-6; D might be TRBD1 (6 bases). V was cut by 2 bases and J by 4 bases, with 9 bases left in between. The CDR3 extends over 15 amino acids. CDR1 and CDR2 (germline): MNHNY, SVGAGI (reference sequence). This chain's CDR3 is CASSYEGVGANVLTF. The CDR3 DNA reads TGTGCCAGCAGTTACGAGGGGGTGGGGGCCAACGTCCTGACTTTC.

In its sample, this clone was seen a few times. The chain has TRBV19 and TRBJ2-7; 7 nucleotides agree with TRBD1. This CDR3 comprises 15 residues. V was clipped by 7 bases and J by 2 bases; unmatched bases: 11. Per the germline V gene, CDR1 is LNHDA and CDR2 is SQIVND (reference sequence). As DNA, the CDR3 is TGTGCCAGTAAGGGGCGGCCGGGACAGACCTACGAGCAGTACTTC. Translation gives CASKGRPGQTYEQYF. The whole variable domain, filled in from reference TRBV19 and TRBJ2-7, reads DGGITQSPKYLFRKEGQNVTLSCEQNLNHDAMYWYRQDPGQGLRLIYYSQIVNDFQKGDIAEGYSVSREKKESFPLTVTSAQKNPTAFYLCASKGRPGQTYEQYFGPGTRLTVT.

This clone has only a few counts. The gene calls are TRBV13 and TRBJ2-7; 9 nucleotides match TRBD1. Germline trimming cut 5 bases from V and 0 bases from J; bases unmatched to any gene: 2. Germline values: CDR1 PRHDT, CDR2 FYEKMQ (reference sequence). The CDR3 consists of 14 residues. The CDR3 DNA follows: TGTGCCAGCAGCCGGACAGGGGCCTCCTACGAGCAGTACTTC. It codes for CASSRTGASYEQYF.

This clone occurred a few times. The chain uses TRBV7-2 and TRBJ2-4; D unclear. The CDR3 runs to 12 residues. Trimming removed 7 bases from V and 8 bases from J, with 12 bases in between. Germline V gene sequence: CDR1 SGHTA, CDR2 FQGNSA. CDR3 sequence: CASTIGGDIQYF. CDR3 coding DNA: TGTGCCAGCACCATCGGTGGAGACATTCAGTACTTC. The full variable domain, its missing parts supplied by reference TRBV7-2 and TRBJ2-4, is GAGVSQSPSNKVTEKGKDVELRCDPISGHTALYWYRQSLGQGLEFLIYFQGNSAPDKSGLPSDRFSAERTGGSVSTLTIQRTQQEDSAVYLCASTIGGDIQYFGAGTRLSVL.

In its sample, this clone was seen a few times. The V call is TRBV9, the J call TRBJ2-6, with 14 nucleotides matching TRBD2. The CDR3 runs to 18 residues. The V gene's germline CDR1 is SGDLS and CDR2 YYNGEE. The V segment lost 4 bases and the J segment 1 base; nucleotides outside the gene matches: 4. This chain's CDR3 is CASSSGLAGVSGANVLTF. In nucleotides, the CDR3 is TGTGCCAGCAGCTCGGGACTAGCGGGGGTGTCTGGGGCCAACGTCCTGACTTTC.

There are a few counts of this clone. V and J are TRBV6-5 and TRBJ2-5; D remains ambiguous. The germline gives CDR1 MNHEY, CDR2 SVGAGI. V shed 3 bases and J shed 3 bases, with 8 bases lying between them. This CDR3 region has 13 residues. CDR3 sequence: CASSYSEEETQYF. CDR3 nucleotide sequence: TGTGCCAGCAGTTATTCCGAAGAAGAGACCCAGTACTTC.

The V and J genes are TRBV5-1 and TRBJ2-1; 11 bases are shared with TRBD1. Losses at the gene ends were 4 bases for V and 7 bases for J; bases not matched to a gene: 10. Germline values: CDR1 SGHRS, CDR2 YFSETQ. The CDR3 totals 16 residues. DNA for the CDR3: TGCGCCAGCAGCGATCATGGACAGGGGGCGGGGAATGAGCAGTTCTTC. Translating gives CASSDHGQGAGNEQFF.

J is TRBJ2-1 and V is TRBV11-2; D gene uncertain. V gave up 1 base and J gave up 6 bases, with 13 bases separating them. Germline V gene sequence: CDR1 SGHAT, CDR2 FQNNGV. The CDR3 extends over 15 amino acids. The CDR3, as DNA: TGTGCCAGCAGCTTAGCGAGGCGACTTGGCAATGAGCAGTTCTTC. Translated, it gives CASSLARRLGNEQFF.

The chain recombines TRBV7-9 with TRBJ2-1; D is unresolved. The CDR3 consists of 13 residues. V lost 5 bases, J lost 1 base, and 6 bases lay in between. Looked up from germline, CDR1 is SEHNR and CDR2 is FQNEAQ (reference sequence). CDR3 amino acids: CASSGDSYNEQFF. The CDR3 DNA reads TGTGCCAGCAGCGGGGATTCCTACAATGAGCAGTTCTTC.

V usage is TRBV7-2 and J usage is TRBJ2-5; D is tentatively TRBD1 or TRBD2 (5 bases each). The CDR3 spans 16 residues. Trimming shortened V by 1 base and J by 5 bases, and 17 bases separated the two germline ends. Germline CDR1 is SGHTA and CDR2 is FQGNSA. CDR3: CASSLGGAGSGETQYF. The CDR3, as DNA: TGTGCCAGCAGCTTAGGAGGGGCTGGGTCTGGGGAGACCCAGTACTTC. Based on the CDR3 plus reference TRBV7-2 and TRBJ2-5, the full variable domain is GAGVSQSPSNKVTEKGKDVELRCDPISGHTALYWYRQSLGQGLEFLIYFQGNSAPDKSGLPSDRFSAERTGGSVSTLTIQRTQQEDSAVYLCASSLGGAGSGETQYFGPGTRLLVL.

This clone was detected many times. The V gene is TRBV19, the J gene TRBJ1-1, with D unresolved. The V end was cut by 5 bases, the J end by 6 bases, with 10 bases between. The CDR3 is made up of 12 amino acids. From germline, CDR1 is LNHDA and CDR2 SQIVND (reference sequence). The CDR3 coding sequence is TGTGCCAGTAGTGAAACGAGGGCTGAAGCTTTCTTT. Translation gives CASSETRAEAFF.

This clone came up a few times. The rearrangement joins TRBV7-9 to TRBJ2-3, with D maybe TRBD2 (6 bases). CDR1 and CDR2 (germline): SEHNR, FQNEAQ (reference sequence). Trimming took 4 bases from V and 4 from J, leaving 15 bases between them. The CDR3 extends over 15 amino acids. The CDR3 region is CASSSMGTFSDTQYF. CDR3 sequence (DNA): TGTGCCAGCAGCTCCATGGGGACTTTCTCAGATACGCAGTATTTT. Drawing the rest from reference TRBV7-9 and TRBJ2-3, the complete variable domain is DTGVSQNPRHKITKRGQNVTFRCDPISEHNRLYWYRQTLGQGPEFLTYFQNEAQLEKSRLLSDRFSAERPKGSFSTLEIQRTEQGDSAMYLCASSSMGTFSDTQYFGPGTRLTVL.

This clone was seen a handful of times. The chain is built from TRBV7-2 and TRBJ1-2; D is unresolved. The CDR3 has 13 amino acids. The germline gives CDR1 SGHTA, CDR2 FQGNSA. Trimming took 5 bases from V and 5 from J, leaving 12 bases between them. The CDR3 DNA reads TGTGCCAGCAGCCCGGAGAGGGAGTATGGCTACACCTTC. Protein: CASSPEREYGYTF.

This clone was seen more than once but under ten times. This chain uses TRBV7-8 with TRBJ1-1; unclear D gene. The CDR3 sequence is 13 residues long. Between the trimmed V and J ends, which lost 5 bases and 1 base, there was a span of 8 bases. Germline V CDR1 and CDR2: SGHVS, FQNEAQ. CDR3 in amino acids: CASSPRTNTEAFF. CDR3 coding DNA: TGTGCCAGCAGCCCAAGGACGAACACTGAAGCTTTCTTT.

The V call is TRBV2, the J call TRBJ2-5; D is undetermined. This CDR3 region has 10 residues. Germline V gives CDR1 SNHLY, CDR2 FYNNEI. V was cut by 2 bases and J by 8 bases, with 3 bases left in between. The CDR3 coding sequence is TGTGCCAGCAGTGAAACTACCCAGTACTTC. Protein sequence: CASSETTQYF.

The CDR3 loop reads CASNRDRGTGELFF. Here the CDR3 DNA reads TGTGCCAGCAACCGGGACAGGGGAACCGGGGAGCTGTTTTTT. The J gene is TRBJ2-2, the V gene TRBV2; 10 bases agree with TRBD1. Looked up from germline, CDR1 is SNHLY and CDR2 is FYNNEI. The CDR3 loop spans 14 amino acids. J was trimmed by 5 bases and V by 7 bases; bases with no gene match: 4.

The rearrangement links TRBV29-1 to TRBJ2-5, with TRBD1 matching 10 bases. Trimming removed 2 bases from V and 5 bases from J; junction bases left unmatched: 2. CDR1 SQVTM and CDR2 ANQGSEA come from the germline V gene. The CDR3 sequence is 13 residues long. The CDR3 nucleotides are TGCAGCGTTGAACGGGACAGGGGTGAGACCCAGTACTTC. Translated: CSVERDRGETQYF.

This clone was recorded only once. V usage is TRBV9 and J usage is TRBJ1-4; possible D gene TRBD1, 5 bases. The germline V gene encodes CDR1 SGDLS and CDR2 YYNGEE. The CDR3 is 16 amino acids. The V and J ends lost 0 bases and 3 bases respectively, with 12 bases between them. CDR3: CASSVDGDSPNEKLFF. The CDR3 DNA is TGTGCCAGCAGCGTAGATGGCGACAGCCCTAATGAAAAACTGTTTTTT.

This clone has just a few counts. This chain uses TRBV19 with TRBJ2-2; no clear D. CDR3 length: 13 residues. The germline V gene encodes CDR1 LNHDA and CDR2 SQIVND (reference sequence). Trimming removed 0 bases from V and 7 bases from J, with 6 bases in between. The CDR3 region has the DNA TGTGCCAGTAGTATAGAATTTGGCGGGGAGCTGTTTTTT. This sequence encodes CASSIEFGGELFF. The full variable domain, its missing parts supplied by reference TRBV19 and TRBJ2-2, is DGGITQSPKYLFRKEGQNVTLSCEQNLNHDAMYWYRQDPGQGLRLIYYSQIVNDFQKGDIAEGYSVSREKKESFPLTVTSAQKNPTAFYLCASSIEFGGELFFGEGSRLTVL.

This clone was detected only a few times. This sequence joins TRBV2 and TRBJ1-6, with a weak D call TRBD1 (5 bases). Germline CDR1 is SNHLY and CDR2 is FYNNEI. This CDR3 spans 14 amino acids. Trimming removed 8 bases from V and 3 bases from J, with 11 bases in between. DNA for the CDR3: TGTGCCAGCCTATGGCAGGGCTATAATTCACCCCTCCACTTT. It specifies CASLWQGYNSPLHF.

V usage is TRBV9 and J usage is TRBJ1-2; no clear D. Germline CDR1 is SGDLS and CDR2 is YYNGEE. V lost 4 bases and J 5 bases, leaving 12 bases between the germline ends. The CDR3 extends over 13 amino acids. The CDR3 coding sequence is TGTGCCAGCAGCCCCTCACCAGATTATGGCTACACCTTC. Amino acid sequence: CASSPSPDYGYTF.

This clone showed up many times. The genes are TRBV25-1 and TRBJ2-3; TRBD1 matches 8 bases. V was pared by 6 bases and J by 0 bases, with 5 bases of the junction left unmatched. The CDR3 contains 15 residues. Per the germline V gene, CDR1 is MGHDK and CDR2 is SYGVNS. CDR3 in amino acids: CASSRQGSSTDTQYF. CDR3 nucleotides: TGTGCCAGCAGCCGACAGGGGTCCAGCACAGATACGCAGTATTTT.

This clone was counted a few times. This rearrangement joins TRBV11-2 to TRBJ1-3; D is uncertain. The CDR3 is 11 amino acids. Trimming stripped 6 bases from V and 4 bases from J, with 4 bases between. CDR1 is SGHAT, CDR2 FQNNGV, per germline. The CDR3 protein is CASRSGNTIYF. Written as DNA, the CDR3 is TGTGCCAGCAGATCCGGAAACACCATATATTTT.

This clone was detected only a few times. The chain employs TRBV25-1 and TRBJ1-6, with TRBD1 as a possible D gene (5 bases). Germline V gene data show CDR1 as MGHDK and CDR2 as SYGVNS. CDR3 length equals 13 residues. V was shortened by 6 bases and J by 7 bases, with 10 bases between the two germline ends. CDR3 coding DNA: TGTGCCAGCAGCGGACATCAGAATTCACCCCTCCACTTT. Protein product: CASSGHQNSPLHF.

This clone was seen only a few times. The CDR3 region is CASSSPGGTGELFF. The CDR3 nucleotides are TGCGCCAGCAGCTCACCCGGGGGCACCGGGGAGCTGTTTTTT. The chain uses TRBV5-1 and TRBJ2-2; tentative D call: TRBD2 (6 bases). The V end lost 3 bases, the J end lost 4 bases, and 10 bases lay between the germline ends. Germline values: CDR1 SGHRS, CDR2 YFSETQ. The CDR3 consists of 14 residues.